The 26 T cell receptor beta chains given below trace back to one sample, sequenced in a study of blood T cells in healthy people across ages. Sample-barcoded 5' priming and a J-beta primer mix drove a second PCR of 7 to 11 cycles. TCRdb re-called the 5' RACE reads with MiXCR, one entry per CDR3 protein. Here the sample spans about 1.8 million distinct CDR3 sequences, 49% being singletons. Sequenced sample: blood. Receptors originate from a woman aged 40 to 49 in good health.

The V and J genes are TRBV29-1 and TRBJ1-1; D remains ambiguous. The CDR3 is 14 amino acids. V lost 4 bases, J lost 2 bases, and 14 bases lay in between. Germline CDR1 reads SQVTM; CDR2 reads ANQGSEA. CDR3: CSVGGGYGNTEAFF. The DNA of the CDR3 is TGCAGCGTTGGGGGTGGATACGGAAACACTGAAGCTTTCTTT. Together with reference TRBV29-1 and TRBJ1-1, the CDR3 gives the full variable domain: SAVISQKPSRDICQRGTSLTIQCQVDSQVTMMFWYRQQPGQSLTLIATANQGSEATYESGFVIDKFPISRPNLTFSTLTVSNMSPEDSSIYLCSVGGGYGNTEAFFGQGTRLTVV.

This clonotype appeared a few times. The chain joins TRBV5-5 to TRBJ2-4; TRBD2 agrees at 7 bases. The end of the DNA is better explained by TRBJ2-7, so the J call may be wrong. The germline V gene has CDR1 SGHKS and CDR2 YYEKEE (reference sequence). There are 15 residues in the CDR3. The CDR3 DNA is TGTGCCAGCAGCTGGGCCGGACTAGAAAGGTACGAGCAGTACTTC. It translates to CASSWAGLERYEQYF.

The genes are TRBV6-2 or TRBV6-3 and TRBJ2-5, with 7 bases fitting TRBD1. This CDR3 contains 15 residues. J was trimmed by 3 bases and V by 3 bases; bases with no gene match: 7. CDR1 is MNHEY and CDR2 is SVGEGT in the germline V gene. The CDR3 is CASSYLWDSEETQYF. For the CDR3, the DNA is TGTGCCAGCAGTTATCTCTGGGACAGCGAAGAGACCCAGTACTTC.

The chain combines TRBV2 with TRBJ2-4; 9 bases match TRBD2. Germline values: CDR1 SNHLY, CDR2 FYNNEI. V lost 3 bases, J lost 0 bases, and 9 bases stayed unmatched. CDR3 length: 18 amino acids. CDR3 sequence reads: CASSDIAGAELAKNIQYF. CDR3 DNA: TGTGCCAGCAGTGATATAGCGGGGGCCGAGCTAGCCAAAAACATTCAGTACTTC.

The CDR3 sequence: CASSLEPGIIYEQFF. The CDR3 nucleotides are TGTGCCAGCAGCTTAGAGCCAGGGATAATCTATGAGCAGTTCTTC. J is TRBJ2-1 and V is TRBV7-6, with D maybe TRBD1 (5 bases). V was cut by 1 base and J by 8 bases, with 15 bases left in between. This CDR3 comprises 15 residues. Germline CDR1 reads SGHVS; CDR2 reads FNYEAQ.

This chain joins TRBV7-9 and TRBJ1-5; D is perhaps TRBD1 (5 bases). Germline lookup yields CDR1 SEHNR and CDR2 FQNEAQ (reference sequence). V was trimmed by 1 base and J by 0 bases, leaving 16 bases between them. The CDR3 sequence is 18 residues long. The CDR3 sequence is CASSLGDGNRYSNQPQHF. The DNA of the CDR3 is TGTGCCAGCAGCTTAGGGGACGGCAATCGCTATAGCAATCAGCCCCAGCATTTT.

The rearrangement links TRBV4-3 to TRBJ1-4; TRBD1 is a possible D gene (6 bases). Looked up from germline, CDR1 is LGHNA and CDR2 is YSLEER. Trimming removed 1 base from V and 5 bases from J, with 14 bases in between. This CDR3 has 16 residues. CDR3 region: CASSQGSGQRNEKLFF. CDR3 sequence (DNA): TGCGCCAGCAGCCAAGGAAGTGGACAGAGAAATGAAAAACTGTTTTTT.

J is TRBJ2-1 and V is TRBV20-1; maybe TRBD2 (5 bases). The length of the CDR3 is 13 residues. V was clipped by 5 bases and J by 10 bases, with 18 bases between them. The germline V gene has CDR1 DFQATT and CDR2 SNEGSKA (reference sequence). The CDR3 DNA reads as TGCAGTGCTGCCTCCACGGGGATCGGCGAGCAGTTCTTC. This sequence encodes CSAASTGIGEQFF.

The gene calls are TRBV4-3 and TRBJ2-3; 8 bases are a match to TRBD2. The CDR3 is made up of 17 amino acids. The V and J ends lost 0 bases and 4 bases, in that order; junction bases with no gene match: 9. The germline V gene encodes CDR1 LGHNA and CDR2 YSLEER. The CDR3 coding sequence is TGCGCCAGCAGCCAAGATGCCGGTAGCGGGGAGGCAGATACGCAGTATTTT. Translated: CASSQDAGSGEADTQYF.

The chain combines TRBV6-5 with TRBJ2-3; 10 bases line up with TRBD2. V trimming: 2 bases; J trimming: 0 bases; junction bases outside the gene matches: 8. This CDR3 contains 18 residues. Germline CDR1 reads MNHEY; CDR2 reads SVGAGI. The CDR3 region has the DNA TGTGCCAGCAGTTACCTTAGGACTAGCGGAGATAGCACAGATACGCAGTATTTT. Its protein is CASSYLRTSGDSTDTQYF.

The V and J genes are TRBV20-1 and TRBJ1-4; D remains unclear. V gave up 5 bases and J gave up 7 bases, with 17 bases separating them. The CDR3 covers 14 residues. Germline V gene data show CDR1 as DFQATT and CDR2 as SNEGSKA (reference sequence). The CDR3 spells CSAHRGRVSEKLFF. CDR3 sequence (DNA): TGCAGTGCTCACCGTGGTAGGGTTAGTGAAAAACTGTTTTTT.

The gene calls are TRBV6-2 or TRBV6-3 and TRBJ2-1; 16 nucleotides match TRBD2. There are 16 residues in the CDR3. CDR1 is MNHEY, CDR2 SVGEGT, per germline. With V trimmed by 6 bases and J by 7 bases, 6 bases remained unmatched. CDR3 bases: TGTGCCAGCAGGATATCGGGACTAGCGGGGGGGAATGAGCAGTTCTTC. Residues: CASRISGLAGGNEQFF.

This chain links TRBV6-6 with TRBJ1-2; 9 bases line up with TRBD1. Per the germline V gene, CDR1 is MNHNY and CDR2 is SVGAGI (reference sequence). J lost 8 bases, V lost 7 bases, and 8 bases had no gene match. The CDR3 covers 13 residues. The CDR3 nucleotides read TGTGCCAGCACCACAGGACAGGGGACCGGCTACACCTTC. Its translation: CASTTGQGTGYTF.

The chain has TRBV4-3 and TRBJ1-1; TRBD1 might be the D (6 bases). The V gene lost 4 bases and the J gene lost 5 bases, with 14 bases spanning the gap. The CDR3 is 14 amino acids. The germline CDR1 and CDR2 sequences are LGHNA and YSLEER. This chain's CDR3 is CASSLEATGTEAFF. CDR3 nucleotide sequence: TGCGCCAGCAGCCTTGAAGCAACAGGGACTGAAGCTTTCTTT.

The chain carries TRBV3-1 and TRBJ2-7, with D hard to call. V lost 1 base, J lost 7 bases, and 11 bases lay in between. Germline values: CDR1 LGHDT, CDR2 YNNKEL (reference sequence). The CDR3 loop spans 13 amino acids. Written as DNA, the CDR3 is TGTGCCAGCAGCCAAGGATCGGTTGGGGAGCAGTACTTC. Encoded protein: CASSQGSVGEQYF.

The J gene is TRBJ2-4, the V gene TRBV7-2, with 8 nucleotides matching TRBD1. Losses at the gene ends were 2 bases for V and 13 bases for J; bases not matched to a gene: 4. Germline V gene sequence: CDR1 SGHTA, CDR2 FQGNSA. The CDR3 consists of 12 residues. The DNA for the CDR3 is TGTGCCAGCAGCTTACCGGGACAGGAGCAGTACTTC. This sequence encodes CASSLPGQEQYF. Using reference TRBV7-2 and TRBJ2-4 for the parts outside the CDR3, the full variable domain is GAGVSQSPSNKVTEKGKDVELRCDPISGHTALYWYRQSLGQGLEFLIYFQGNSAPDKSGLPSDRFSAERTGGSVSTLTIQRTQQEDSAVYLCASSLPGQEQYFGAGTRLSVL.

This chain uses TRBV7-2 with TRBJ2-5, with 7 bases fitting TRBD1. The CDR3 is made up of 15 amino acids. After removal of 5 bases from V and 3 bases from J, the junction contained 9 bases not matched to a gene. The germline V gene encodes CDR1 SGHTA and CDR2 FQGNSA. CDR3 loop: CASSIQGIRKETQYF. CDR3 coding DNA: TGTGCCAGCAGCATACAGGGGATTAGGAAAGAGACCCAGTACTTC.

This clonotype came up a few times. The chain joins TRBV19 to TRBJ2-3, with 9 bases fitting TRBD1. Germline CDR1 LNHDA, CDR2 SQIVND (reference sequence). V shed 9 bases and J 2 bases; nucleotides not matched to a gene: 6. The CDR3 runs to 14 residues. CDR3 sequence: CASTGTGLTDTQYF. DNA for the CDR3: TGTGCCAGCACCGGGACAGGGCTCACAGATACGCAGTATTTT.

This chain joins TRBV5-1 and TRBJ2-5; 11 nucleotides align to TRBD2. There are 14 residues in the CDR3. Trimming took 4 bases from V and 5 from J; bases not matched to a gene: 4. The germline CDR1 and CDR2 sequences are SGHRS and YFSETQ. The CDR3 reads CASSELAGVETQYF. CDR3 DNA sequence: TGCGCCAGCAGCGAACTAGCGGGGGTGGAGACCCAGTACTTC.

V gene TRBV27 combines with J gene TRBJ2-1; D gene uncertain. Germline CDR1 reads MNHEY; CDR2 reads SMNVEV (reference sequence). The germline V and J ends were trimmed by 5 bases and 10 bases, with 18 bases remaining between them. The CDR3 length is 14 residues. The DNA of the CDR3 is TGTGCCAGCAGTAGCTATGGCCCGCCCAGGGAGCAGTTCTTC. Translated: CASSSYGPPREQFF.

The genes are TRBV20-1 and TRBJ2-3, with 9 nucleotides matching TRBD2. V shed 5 bases, J shed 4 bases, and the junction held 10 bases outside the gene matches. The germline V gene has CDR1 DFQATT and CDR2 SNEGSKA (reference sequence). This CDR3 is built from 15 residues. The CDR3 DNA is TGCAGTGCTTGGGACGGGCGGGGGGGCCCAGATACGCAGTATTTT. Translating gives CSAWDGRGGPDTQYF.

There are many counts of this clonotype. The rearrangement uses TRBV27 and TRBJ2-6, with D hard to call. CDR1 is MNHEY and CDR2 is SMNVEV in the germline V gene (reference sequence). The CDR3 spans 14 residues. Trimming cost V 1 base and J 0 bases, with 1 base left between them. The CDR3 coding sequence is TGTGCCAGCAGTTTATTCTCTGGGGCCAACGTCCTGACTTTC. Residues: CASSLFSGANVLTF.

The V and J genes are TRBV2 and TRBJ1-6; TRBD1 might be the D (5 bases). Germline loops: CDR1 SNHLY, CDR2 FYNNEI. The V gene lost 7 bases and the J gene lost 9 bases, with 13 bases spanning the gap. The CDR3 consists of 13 residues. The CDR3 loop reads CASTRDERSPLHF. As DNA, the CDR3 is TGTGCCAGCACCCGGGACGAGCGTTCACCCCTCCACTTT.

This clonotype was seen only a few times. The chain recombines TRBV28 with TRBJ2-1; 15 nucleotides agree with TRBD2. V dropped 5 bases and J dropped 1; count of bases not matched to a gene: 12. There are 20 residues in the CDR3. Per the germline V gene, CDR1 is MDHEN and CDR2 is SYDVKM. CDR3 nucleotides: TGTGCCAGCAGTACATCCCCTGGGACTAGCGGGGGGAGATCCTACAATGAGCAGTTCTTC. Protein product: CASSTSPGTSGGRSYNEQFF.

In this sample, this clonotype turned up a few times. V is TRBV5-1 and J is TRBJ2-3; no firm D call. The V and J ends lost 0 bases and 2 bases respectively, with 7 bases between them. The germline gives CDR1 SGHRS, CDR2 YFSETQ. The CDR3 is 14 residues long. The CDR3 region is CASSLAFYTDTQYF. The DNA of the CDR3 is TGCGCCAGCAGCTTGGCTTTCTACACAGATACGCAGTATTTT.

The rearrangement links TRBV5-6 to TRBJ2-1; perhaps TRBD2 as D (6 bases). The CDR3 extends over 13 amino acids. Per the germline V gene, CDR1 is SGHDT and CDR2 is YYEEEE. Trimming removed 0 bases at V and 15 bases at J, with 16 bases between. The DNA of the CDR3 is TGTGCCAGCAGCTTGGATGCGGGACGGATCAGGTTCTTC. As protein: CASSLDAGRIRFF.